The clone carrying this T cell receptor (beta chain) was observed many times. TCRdb reprocessed the 5' RACE reads via MiXCR and lists one record per CDR3 protein. The profile shows some 46,000 distinct CDR3 sequences, 10% to 15% of them singletons. Time point indicated: blood at routine non-recurrence follow-up after resection. The data were obtained in a study of spatial heterogeneity in lung cancer. Source: PBMCs, taken at follow-up. The TCR sequence derives from a male donor with early-stage non-small cell lung cancer.

The CDR3 loop is CSVAGVAVKTEAFF. For the CDR3, the DNA is TGCAGCGTTGCAGGGGTTGCGGTAAAGACTGAAGCTTTCTTT. This rearrangement joins TRBV29-1 to TRBJ1-1, with D maybe TRBD1 (6 bases). The CDR3 has 14 residues. The ends were cut back, 4 bases at V and 5 bases at J, with 17 bases in the middle. The germline CDR1 and CDR2 sequences are SQVTM and ANQGSEA.